This T cell receptor beta chain was found in a study of blood T cell repertoires in COVID-19. Overall study: Collection of acute and convalescent COVID-19 samples took place in the United States, Italy and Spain. T cells, B-cell-depleted T cells, or PBMCs provided the cDNA or gDNA that served as material.

Original data processing: Counts of nucleated cells, estimated from reference gene primer amplification, were obtained. Sequencing used immunoSEQ multiplex PCR; TCRdb keeps in-frame clones, though not all of them. V, J and clone size were drawn from that table, and D and trimming were deduced from the DNA. The sample lists about 150,000 clones, 70% to 80% seen once, with approximately 11% in the top ten. This clone came up a few times. Germline assignment: CDR1 DFQATT and CDR2 SNEGSKA (reference sequence). Trimming cost V 3 bases and J 6 bases; bases outside gene matches: 10. The CDR3 is made up of 14 amino acids.

The TCR sequence derives from a man aged 55 to 69 who had recovered from COVID-19. V is TRBV20-1 and J is TRBJ1-2; 7 bases align to TRBD1. Sample: peripheral blood. CDR3 nucleotide sequence: TGCAGTGCTAGTCAGACAGGGAGAGGAGATGGCTACACCTTC. It yields the protein CSASQTGRGDGYTF.